These 3 T cell receptor beta chains were sequenced from one sample in a study of OX40 agonist ivuxolimab in advanced cancers. Sequenced by immunoSEQ multiplex PCR; TCRdb stores in-frame clones only, minus some. The table shows 60,000 to 100,000 clones, with over 70% occurring only once. Here the sequenced sample was CD4+ or CD8+ T cells sorted from blood, taken in a trial of the OX40 agonist ivuxolimab. These receptors originate from an adult with an advanced solid tumor such as melanoma, head and neck, liver or kidney cancer.

The chain couples TRBV5-6 to TRBJ2-5; 11 bases align to TRBD1. Unmatched junction bases numbered 4, after V lost 2 bases and J lost 4 bases. Germline lookup yields CDR1 SGHDT and CDR2 YYEEEE. The CDR3 has 15 residues. The CDR3 DNA is TGTGCCAGCAGCTTCCGGACAGGGGGCTCAGAGACCCAGTACTTC. It specifies CASSFRTGGSETQYF.

The V gene is TRBV14, the J gene TRBJ1-2; TRBD1 matches 7 bases. The CDR3 loop spans 13 amino acids. Losses at the gene ends were 4 bases for V and 4 bases for J; bases not matched to a gene: 3. Per germline, CDR1 SGHDN and CDR2 FVKESK. Here the CDR3 DNA reads TGTGCCAGCAGCCTAGACAGGGTCTATGGCTACACCTTC. Protein product: CASSLDRVYGYTF.

CDR3 protein: CASSYSRGNQPQHF. CDR3 coding DNA: TGTGCCAGCAGTTACTCGAGAGGGAATCAGCCCCAGCATTTT. The chain employs TRBV6-5 and TRBJ1-5; D is unresolved. V lost 0 bases, J lost 4 bases, and 7 bases lay in between. Germline V CDR1 and CDR2: MNHEY, SVGAGI. The length of the CDR3 is 14 residues.